Listed here is a single T cell receptor beta chain. This entry belongs to a study of technical replicates of blood from a handful of donors. The protocol was immunoSEQ multiplex PCR, while the TCRdb copy is restricted to in-frame clones and leaves out a portion. The data hold about 12,000 clones, with roughly three quarters observed a single time. Looked up from germline, CDR1 is SGDLS and CDR2 is YYNGEE. CDR3 size: 15 residues. The V and J ends lost 0 bases and 1 base respectively, with 9 bases between them. This chain connects TRBV9 to TRBJ2-3; TRBD1 is a possible D gene (5 bases). The sequenced sample consisted of PBMCs. The clonotype originates from a human donor in good health. CDR3 loop: CASSVGGQRTDTQYF. The CDR3 nucleotides are TGTGCCAGCAGCGTAGGAGGACAACGCACAGATACGCAGTATTTT. The variable domain in full, completed from reference TRBV9 and TRBJ2-3, reads DSGVTQTPKHLITATGQRVTLRCSPRSGDLSVYWYQQSLDQGLQFLIQYYNGEERAKGNILERFSAQQFPDLHSELNLSSLELGDSALYFCASSVGGQRTDTQYFGPGTRLTVL.